These 10 T cell receptor beta chains originate from one sample sequenced in a study of regulatory T cells in long-lasting Graves disease. Construction of the TCR beta libraries employed iRepertoire HTBI primers in conjunction with Arm-PCR of CDR3 regions. TCRdb analysed the multiplex PCR reads with MiXCR anew, one entry per CDR3 protein. The table has about 620,000 distinct CDR3 sequences, 15% to 20% seen once. Sample time point: newly diagnosed GD, antithyroid drugs for less than 3 months. The TCR library used RNA extracted from PBMCs. These data were also filed under a second study, of T cells in Graves' hyperthyroidism and ophthalmopathy.

The starting material was peripheral blood mononuclear cells (PBMCs), obtained at new diagnosis, from a patient treated with antithyroid drugs. Receptors originate from a woman in her 30s with Graves disease.

The rearrangement links TRBV19 to TRBJ2-5; D perhaps matches TRBD2 (5 bases). Trimming pared 5 bases from V and 5 bases from J, leaving 21 bases between. Germline-derived CDR1 and CDR2 are LNHDA and SQIVND (reference sequence). The CDR3 has 16 amino acids. This CDR3 is CASSSGKGRLEETQYF. CDR3 nucleotides: TGTGCCAGTAGTTCCGGGAAGGGAAGGCTGGAGGAGACCCAGTACTTC.

This clonotype was found a few times. This chain joins TRBV11-3 and TRBJ2-1; D not resolved. V dropped 11 bases and J dropped 0 bases, with 14 bases sitting between them. The CDR3 is 14 amino acids. CDR1 SGHNT and CDR2 YENEEA come from the germline V gene. The CDR3 coding sequence is TGTGCCGGGATCCAAACCAGCTCCTACAATGAGCAGTTCTTC. This encodes CAGIQTSSYNEQFF.

Worth noting for this clonotype: A much larger clone differs from this one at a single base, so this may be a read error. The V gene is TRBV3-1, the J gene TRBJ1-6; D unresolved. CDR1 is LGHDT, CDR2 YNNKEL, per germline (reference sequence). The CDR3 length is 12 residues. The CDR3: CASRNSGSPPHF. CDR3 in DNA: TGTGCCAGCAGAAACTCTGGGTCACCCCCCCACTTT.

Comments on this clonotype: A read error likely explains this, since a far larger clone differs by one base. Without the conserved terminal phenylalanine or tryptophan, this CDR3 likely stems from a read error. V is TRBV7-8 and J is TRBJ1-1, with D maybe TRBD1 (5 bases). Trimming shortened V by 7 bases and J by 1 base, and 7 bases separated the two germline ends. Germline CDR1 and CDR2: SGHVS and FQNEAQ. This CDR3 has 12 amino acids. CDR3 DNA: TGTGCCAGCACCGGACAGAACACTGAAGCTTTCTGT. Translation gives CASTGQNTEAFC.

This clonotype was counted only a few times. V is TRBV27 and J is TRBJ2-2; D is unresolved. V was cut by 0 bases and J by 4 bases, with 21 bases left in between. Looked up from germline, CDR1 is MNHEY and CDR2 is SMNVEV (reference sequence). CDR3 length equals 19 residues. This CDR3 is CASSLSRLGPGTSTGELFF. The CDR3 nucleotides are TGTGCCAGCAGTTTATCCCGTCTAGGGCCTGGTACGTCCACCGGGGAGCTGTTTTTT.

This clonotype was recorded at least ten times. The gene calls are TRBV30 and TRBJ1-1; D is ambiguous. The CDR3 sequence is 10 residues long. Trimming shortened V by 1 base and J by 4 bases, and 1 base separated the two germline ends. Germline V lookup: CDR1 GTSNPN, CDR2 SVGIG (reference sequence). The CDR3 DNA reads TGTGCCTGGAGTGCCACTGAAGCTTTCTTT. It specifies CAWSATEAFF. Full variable domain (outside the CDR3, taken from reference TRBV30 and TRBJ1-1): SQTIHQWPATLVQPVGSPLSLECTVEGTSNPNLYWYRQAAGRGLQLLFYSVGIGQISSEVPQNLSASRPQDRQFILSSKKLLLSDSGFYLCAWSATEAFFGQGTRLTVV.

This rearrangement joins TRBV4-2 to TRBJ1-3, with D unresolved. CDR1 is LGHNA and CDR2 is YNFKEQ in the germline V gene. CDR3 length equals 17 residues. V was clipped by 0 bases and J by 4 bases, with 16 bases between them. The CDR3 here is CASSQDRLTWAGNTIYF. CDR3 nucleotide sequence: TGTGCCAGCAGCCAAGATCGCTTGACCTGGGCGGGAAACACCATATATTTT.

This clonotype appeared many times. The V and J genes are TRBV20-1 and TRBJ2-2; D remains unclear. V lost 7 bases, J lost 6 bases, and 9 bases lay in between. The germline V gene has CDR1 DFQATT and CDR2 SNEGSKA (reference sequence). CDR3 length: 11 amino acids. CDR3 in amino acids: CSVLFAGELFF. The DNA of the CDR3 is TGCAGTGTGCTTTTCGCCGGGGAGCTGTTTTTT.

This clonotype was found many times. The chain couples TRBV5-1 to TRBJ1-2; TRBD1 might be the D (6 bases). The V end was cut by 4 bases, the J end by 0 bases, with 19 bases between. This CDR3 spans 17 amino acids. Germline V gene data show CDR1 as SGHRS and CDR2 as YFSETQ. CDR3 residues: CASSKRGATQANYGYTF. The CDR3 nucleotides are TGCGCCAGCAGCAAACGGGGGGCAACCCAAGCTAACTATGGCTACACCTTC. Variable domain in full (rest from reference TRBV5-1 and TRBJ1-2): KAGVTQTPRYLIKTRGQQVTLSCSPISGHRSVSWYQQTPGQGLQFLFEYFSETQRNKGNFPGRFSGRQFSNSRSEMNVSTLELGDSALYLCASSKRGATQANYGYTFGSGTRLTVV.

This clonotype has ten or more counts. The chain is built from TRBV30 and TRBJ1-5, with D uncertain. Trimming left V 4 bases short and J 3 bases short, with 16 bases between. The CDR3 totals 15 residues. The germline V gene encodes CDR1 GTSNPN and CDR2 SVGIG (reference sequence). The CDR3 DNA reads TGTGCCTGGAAATTGGGTACAGCCCTCAATCAGCCCCAGCATTTT. Protein sequence: CAWKLGTALNQPQHF.